This TCR beta chain emerged from a study of OX40 agonist ivuxolimab in advanced cancers. Overall study context: Earlier treatment with anti-PD-1, anti-PD-L1 or anti-CTLA-4 was permitted, and 30% to 40% had received some. Partial responses were observed in three patients, of whom one had hepatocellular carcinoma and two had cutaneous melanoma. Study-wide results and caveats: The authors also found low normalized T-cell clonal expansion in some nonresponders. There were, on average, more expanded clones in CD8+ T cells than in CD4+.

Comment on this clone: As yet, its antigen is unknown.

Repertoires were generated with immunoSEQ multiplex PCR, while TCRdb's copy carries only in-frame clones and drops some. Of about 6,900 clones listed, approximately 83% are singletons. This clonotype was sampled from an adult with an advanced solid tumor such as melanoma, head and neck, liver or kidney cancer. Sequenced here: CD4+ or CD8+ T cells sorted from blood, sampled in a trial of the OX40 agonist ivuxolimab.

CDR3 DNA sequence: TGTGCCAGCAGCTGGACTAGCGGAGTGAATGAGCAGTTCTTC. It translates to CASSWTSGVNEQFF. V and J are TRBV5-6 and TRBJ2-1; 10 bases map to TRBD2. V was clipped by 3 bases and J by 7 bases; unmatched bases: 4. This CDR3 contains 14 residues. CDR1 is SGHDT, CDR2 YYEEEE, per germline. Drawing the rest from reference TRBV5-6 and TRBJ2-1, the complete variable domain is DAGVTQSPTHLIKTRGQQVTLRCSPKSGHDTVSWYQQALGQGPQFIFQYYEEEERQRGNFPDRFSGHQFPNYSSELNVNALLLGDSALYLCASSWTSGVNEQFFGPGTRLTVL.